This T cell receptor (beta chain) originates from a study of CD8+CD57+ T cells in acquired aplastic anemia. About the study: On average, sorted CD4+ and CD8+ cells gave approximately 3 ug of DNA. Broader study findings: The CD8+ Simpson's diversity of patients and controls was not significantly different.

The patients chosen for sequencing had shown expansion of CD8+CD57+ cells (detected by flow cytometry). Severe acquired aplastic anemia affected all patients. The study profiled TCR beta VDJ and CDR3 using genomic DNA as template. Via MiXCR, TCRdb re-called the reads, giving one row per CDR3 protein. The data hold 100,000 to 150,000 distinct CDR3 sequences, with over 30% observed a single time. Trimming removed 6 bases at V and 3 bases at J, with 12 bases between. Germline lookup yields CDR1 SGHTA and CDR2 FQGNSA. The CDR3 extends over 13 amino acids. As concerns this clonotype: Antigen specificity is unknown.

The chain links TRBV7-2 to TRBJ2-7, with D uncertain. The clonotype was recovered from a human donor with aplastic anemia. Source material: sorted CD4+, CD8+, or CD8+CD57+ T cells (not recorded which) from PBMCs. The CDR3 loop is CASSFAASYEQYF. The CDR3 nucleotides are TGTGCCAGCAGTTTCGCCGCTAGCTACGAGCAGTACTTC.